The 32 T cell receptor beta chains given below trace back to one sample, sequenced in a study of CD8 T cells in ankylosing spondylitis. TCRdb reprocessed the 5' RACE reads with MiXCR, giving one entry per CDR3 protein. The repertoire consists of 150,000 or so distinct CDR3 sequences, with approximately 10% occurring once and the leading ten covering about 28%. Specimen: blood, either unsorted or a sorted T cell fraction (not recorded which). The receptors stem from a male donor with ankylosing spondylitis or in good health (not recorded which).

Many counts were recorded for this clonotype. DNA for the CDR3: TGTGCCAGCAGCTCGGGTAGCGGGAGGGCCCTCAATGAGCAGTTCTTC. Its protein is CASSSGSGRALNEQFF. The J gene is TRBJ2-1, the V gene TRBV9, with 11 bases fitting TRBD2. Germline loops: CDR1 SGDLS, CDR2 YYNGEE. After removal of 4 bases from V and 6 bases from J, the junction contained 9 bases not matched to a gene. The CDR3 covers 16 residues.

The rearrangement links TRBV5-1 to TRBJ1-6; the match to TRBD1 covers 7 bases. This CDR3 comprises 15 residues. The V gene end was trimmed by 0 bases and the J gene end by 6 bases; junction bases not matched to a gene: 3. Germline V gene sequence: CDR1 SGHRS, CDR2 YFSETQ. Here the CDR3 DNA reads TGCGCCAGCAGCTTGGAAGGACAGGCTAATTCACCCCTCCACTTT. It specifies CASSLEGQANSPLHF.

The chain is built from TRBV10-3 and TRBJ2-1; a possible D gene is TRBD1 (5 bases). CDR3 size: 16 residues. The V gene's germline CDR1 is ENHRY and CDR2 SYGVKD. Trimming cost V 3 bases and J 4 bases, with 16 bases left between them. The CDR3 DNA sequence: TGTGCCATCAGTGACCCCGCGTCAGGGTGGTACAATGAGCAGTTCTTC. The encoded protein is CAISDPASGWYNEQFF.

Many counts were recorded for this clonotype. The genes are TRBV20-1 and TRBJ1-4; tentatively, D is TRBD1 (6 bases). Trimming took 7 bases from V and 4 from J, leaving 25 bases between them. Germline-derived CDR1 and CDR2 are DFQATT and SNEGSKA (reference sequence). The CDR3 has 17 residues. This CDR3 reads CSVALTGPTLYNEKLFF. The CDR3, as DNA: TGCAGTGTCGCACTGACAGGCCCGACGCTGTATAATGAAAAACTGTTTTTT.

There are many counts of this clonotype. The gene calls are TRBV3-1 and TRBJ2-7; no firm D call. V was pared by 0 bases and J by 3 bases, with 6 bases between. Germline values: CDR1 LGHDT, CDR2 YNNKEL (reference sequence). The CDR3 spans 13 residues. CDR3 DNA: TGTGCCAGCAGCCAAGAGGATCGCTACGAGCAGTACTTC. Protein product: CASSQEDRYEQYF.

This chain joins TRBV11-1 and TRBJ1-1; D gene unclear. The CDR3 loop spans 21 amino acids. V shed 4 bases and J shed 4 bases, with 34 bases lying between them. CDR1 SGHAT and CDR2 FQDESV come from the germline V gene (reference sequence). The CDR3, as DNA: TGTGCCAGCAGCTCAACGGGCCGTTGGGCTACTCCCCTTACACTGGGCACTGAAGCTTTCTTT. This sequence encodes CASSSTGRWATPLTLGTEAFF.

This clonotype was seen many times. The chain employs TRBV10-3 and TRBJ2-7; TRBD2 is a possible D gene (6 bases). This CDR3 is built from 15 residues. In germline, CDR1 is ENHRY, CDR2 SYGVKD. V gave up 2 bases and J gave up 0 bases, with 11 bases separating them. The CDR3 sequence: CAISEPSDISYEQYF. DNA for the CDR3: TGTGCCATCAGTGAGCCTAGCGATATCTCCTACGAGCAGTACTTC.

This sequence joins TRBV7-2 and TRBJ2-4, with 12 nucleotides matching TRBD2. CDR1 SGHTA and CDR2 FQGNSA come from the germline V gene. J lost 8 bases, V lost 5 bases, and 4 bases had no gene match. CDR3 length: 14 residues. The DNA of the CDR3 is TGTGCCAGCAGCCCGACTAGCGGGAGAGACATTCAGTACTTC. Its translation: CASSPTSGRDIQYF.

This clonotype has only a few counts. In nucleotides, the CDR3 is TGTGCCAGCAGCTTAGGTACCTGGGACACATCCGACTCTGGAAACACCATATATTTT. It codes for CASSLGTWDTSDSGNTIYF. The chain has TRBV11-2 and TRBJ1-3, with D possibly being TRBD1 (6 bases). From germline, CDR1 is SGHAT and CDR2 FQNNGV. Trimming removed 1 base from V and 0 bases from J, with 19 bases in between. CDR3 size: 19 residues.

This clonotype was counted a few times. The CDR3 DNA is TGTGCCAGCGCGCCTGGGAGGGTACCGAATTCACCCCTCCACTTT. Its protein is CASAPGRVPNSPLHF. The chain joins TRBV12-3 or TRBV12-4 to TRBJ1-6; D gene unclear. Trimming removed 8 bases at V and 7 bases at J, with 18 bases between. The CDR3 covers 15 residues.

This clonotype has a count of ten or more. The CDR3 spells CASSLAAIQGAGTDTQYF. CDR3 nucleotide sequence: TGCGCCAGCAGCTTGGCCGCAATCCAGGGGGCCGGCACAGATACGCAGTATTTT. The J gene is TRBJ2-3, the V gene TRBV5-1, with TRBD1 identical over 8 bases. Germline-derived CDR1 and CDR2 are SGHRS and YFSETQ. V dropped 0 bases and J dropped 1; count of bases not matched to a gene: 10. The CDR3 loop spans 18 amino acids.

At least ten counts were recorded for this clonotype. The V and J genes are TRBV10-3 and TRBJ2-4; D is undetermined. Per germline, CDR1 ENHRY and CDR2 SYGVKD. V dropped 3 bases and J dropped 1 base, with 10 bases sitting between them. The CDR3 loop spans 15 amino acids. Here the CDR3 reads CAISERVEAKNIQYF. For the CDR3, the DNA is TGTGCCATCAGTGAAAGGGTCGAGGCCAAAAACATTCAGTACTTC.

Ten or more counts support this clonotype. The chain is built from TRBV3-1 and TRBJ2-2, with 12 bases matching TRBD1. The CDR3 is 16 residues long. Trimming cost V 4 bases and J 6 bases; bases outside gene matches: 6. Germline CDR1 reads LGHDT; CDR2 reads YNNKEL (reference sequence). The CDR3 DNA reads TGTGCCAGCAGCCGCGGGACAGGGGGCATGGCCGGGGAGCTGTTTTTT. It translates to CASSRGTGGMAGELFF. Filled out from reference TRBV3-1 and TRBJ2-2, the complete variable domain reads DTAVSQTPKYLVTQMGNDKSIKCEQNLGHDTMYWYKQDSKKFLKIMFSYNNKELIINETVPNRFSPKSPDKAHLNLHINSLELGDSAVYFCASSRGTGGMAGELFFGEGSRLTVL.

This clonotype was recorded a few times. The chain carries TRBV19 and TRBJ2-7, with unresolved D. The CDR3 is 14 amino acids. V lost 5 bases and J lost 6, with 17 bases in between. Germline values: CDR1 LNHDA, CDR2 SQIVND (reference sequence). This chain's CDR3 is CASSPSLGVSEQYF. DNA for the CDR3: TGTGCCAGTAGTCCGTCCCTGGGTGTCTCCGAGCAGTACTTC.

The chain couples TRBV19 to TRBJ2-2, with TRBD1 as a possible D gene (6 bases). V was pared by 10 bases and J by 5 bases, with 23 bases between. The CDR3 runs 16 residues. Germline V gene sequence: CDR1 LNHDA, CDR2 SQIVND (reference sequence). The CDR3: CATKGGGAGPTGELFF. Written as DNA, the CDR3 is TGTGCCACAAAAGGGGGTGGGGCAGGACCTACCGGGGAGCTGTTTTTT.

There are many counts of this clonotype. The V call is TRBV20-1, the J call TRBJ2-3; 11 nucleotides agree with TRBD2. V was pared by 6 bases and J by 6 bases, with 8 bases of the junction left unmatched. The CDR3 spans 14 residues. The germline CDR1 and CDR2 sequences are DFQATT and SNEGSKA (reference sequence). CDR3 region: CSADSGGAEDTQYF. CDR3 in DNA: TGCAGTGCGGATAGCGGGGGGGCAGAGGATACGCAGTATTTT.

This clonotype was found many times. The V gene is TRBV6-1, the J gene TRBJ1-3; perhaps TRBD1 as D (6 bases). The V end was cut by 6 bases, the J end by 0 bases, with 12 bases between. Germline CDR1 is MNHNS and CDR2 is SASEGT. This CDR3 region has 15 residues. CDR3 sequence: CASSRDNGSGNTIYF. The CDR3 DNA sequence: TGTGCCAGCAGCCGGGACAACGGCTCTGGAAACACCATATATTTT.

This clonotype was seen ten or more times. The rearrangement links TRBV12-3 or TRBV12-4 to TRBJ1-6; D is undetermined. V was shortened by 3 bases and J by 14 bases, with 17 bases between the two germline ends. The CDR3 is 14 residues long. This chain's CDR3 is CASSFLQARGALHF. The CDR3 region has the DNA TGTGCCAGCAGTTTCCTTCAGGCTCGGGGTGCCCTCCACTTT.

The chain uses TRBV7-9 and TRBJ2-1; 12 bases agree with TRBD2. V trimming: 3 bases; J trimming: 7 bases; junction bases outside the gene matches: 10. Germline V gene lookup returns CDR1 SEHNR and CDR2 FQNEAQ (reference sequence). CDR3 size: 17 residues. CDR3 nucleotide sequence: TGTGCCAGCAGCTTGGGGGGACTAGCGGGCCCTACGAATGAGCAGTTCTTC. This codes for CASSLGGLAGPTNEQFF.

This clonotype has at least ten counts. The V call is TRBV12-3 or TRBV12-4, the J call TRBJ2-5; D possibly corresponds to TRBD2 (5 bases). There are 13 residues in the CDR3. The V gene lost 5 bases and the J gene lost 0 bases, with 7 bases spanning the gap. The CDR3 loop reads CASSDYHQETQYF. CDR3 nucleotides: TGTGCCAGCAGTGACTATCACCAAGAGACCCAGTACTTC.

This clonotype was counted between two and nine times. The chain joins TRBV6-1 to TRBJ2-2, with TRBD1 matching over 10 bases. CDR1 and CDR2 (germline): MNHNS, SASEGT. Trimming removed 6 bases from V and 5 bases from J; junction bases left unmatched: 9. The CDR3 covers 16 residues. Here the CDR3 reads CASSRGQGIRTGELFF. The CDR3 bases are TGTGCCAGCAGCCGGGGACAGGGGATTCGGACCGGGGAGCTGTTTTTT.

Here the CDR3 DNA reads TGTGCCAGCAGTCTGCAGGGGAAGGGTCCCTACGAGCAGTACTTC. Translation gives CASSLQGKGPYEQYF. The genes are TRBV12-3 or TRBV12-4 and TRBJ2-7; D is perhaps TRBD1 (6 bases). The ends were cut back, 5 bases at V and 2 bases at J, with 16 bases in the middle. There are 15 residues in the CDR3.

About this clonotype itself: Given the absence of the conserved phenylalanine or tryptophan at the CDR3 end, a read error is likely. The CDR3 bases are TGCGCCAGCAGCTTGGGACTAGCGACTACAGATACGCAGTATATT. Its translation is CASSLGLATTDTQYI. The chain couples TRBV5-1 to TRBJ2-3; 8 positions agree with TRBD2. Germline V gene lookup returns CDR1 SGHRS and CDR2 YFSETQ. Trimming at V came to 0 bases and at J to 3 bases, leaving 3 bases not matched to a gene. The CDR3 consists of 15 residues.

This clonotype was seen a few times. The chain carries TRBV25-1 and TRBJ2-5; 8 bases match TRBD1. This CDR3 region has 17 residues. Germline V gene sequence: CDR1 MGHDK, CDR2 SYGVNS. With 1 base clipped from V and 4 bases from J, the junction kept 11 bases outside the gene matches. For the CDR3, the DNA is TGTGCCAGCAGTGAATCGCGAGGGCAGGGGGCGCGAGAGACCCAGTACTTC. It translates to CASSESRGQGARETQYF.

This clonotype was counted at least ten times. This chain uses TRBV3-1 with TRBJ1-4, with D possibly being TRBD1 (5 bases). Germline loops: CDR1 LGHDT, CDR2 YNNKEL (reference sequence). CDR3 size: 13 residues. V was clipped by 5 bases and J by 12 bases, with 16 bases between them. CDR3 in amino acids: CASSEGRQGQLFF. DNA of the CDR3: TGTGCCAGCAGCGAGGGCCGGCAGGGACAACTGTTTTTT.

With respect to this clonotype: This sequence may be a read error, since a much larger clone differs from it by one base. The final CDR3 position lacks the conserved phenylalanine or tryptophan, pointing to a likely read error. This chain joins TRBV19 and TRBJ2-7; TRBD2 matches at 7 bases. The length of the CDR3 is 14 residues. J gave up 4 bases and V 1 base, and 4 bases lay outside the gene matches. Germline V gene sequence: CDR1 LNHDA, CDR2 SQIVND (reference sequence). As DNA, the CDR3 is TGTGCCAGTAGTATAGCTAGCGGCGAATACGAGCAGTACCTC. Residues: CASSIASGEYEQYL.

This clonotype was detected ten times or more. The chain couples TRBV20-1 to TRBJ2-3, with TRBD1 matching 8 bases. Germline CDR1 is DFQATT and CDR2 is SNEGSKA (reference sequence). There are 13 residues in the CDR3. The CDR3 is CRDGDRSTDTQYF. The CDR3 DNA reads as TGCCGAGACGGGGACAGGAGCACAGATACGCAGTATTTT.

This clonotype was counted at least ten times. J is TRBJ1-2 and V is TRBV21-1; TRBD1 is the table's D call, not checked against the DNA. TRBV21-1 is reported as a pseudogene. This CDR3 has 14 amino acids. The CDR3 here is CASIPRTGVYGYTF. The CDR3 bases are TGTGCCAGCATCCCAAGGACAGGGGTCTATGGCTACACCTTC.

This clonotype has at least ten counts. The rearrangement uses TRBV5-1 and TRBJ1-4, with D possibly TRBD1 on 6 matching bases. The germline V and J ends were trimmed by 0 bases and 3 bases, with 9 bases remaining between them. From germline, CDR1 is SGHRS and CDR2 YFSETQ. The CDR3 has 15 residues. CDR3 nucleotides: TGCGCCAGCAGCTTGGCCGGACAGTCTAATGAAAAACTGTTTTTT. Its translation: CASSLAGQSNEKLFF.

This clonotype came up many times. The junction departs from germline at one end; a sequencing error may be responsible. In nucleotides, the CDR3 is TGTGCCAGCACCTTGGCCCCGCGAGGGACTGGGTATGAGCAGTTCTTC. Translated, it gives CASTLAPRGTGYEQFF. V gene TRBV5-5 combines with J gene TRBJ2-1, with D tentatively TRBD2 (6 bases). The germline gives CDR1 SGHKS, CDR2 YYEKEE (reference sequence). The CDR3 has 16 residues. Using reference TRBV5-5 and TRBJ2-1 for the parts outside the CDR3, the full variable domain is DAGVTQSPTHLIKTRGQQVTLRCSPISGHKSVSWYQQVLGQGPQFIFQYYEKEERGRGNFPDRFSARQFPNYSSELNVNALLLGDSALYLCASTLAPRGTGYEQFFGPGTRLTVL.

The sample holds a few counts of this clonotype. CDR3 nucleotides: TGTGCAAGTCGCATCCCAGACAGGAGATACTACAATGAGCAGTTCTTC. This encodes CASRIPDRRYYNEQFF. The chain is built from TRBV12-2 and TRBJ2-1. TRBV12-2 is a pseudogene. CDR3 length: 16 amino acids.

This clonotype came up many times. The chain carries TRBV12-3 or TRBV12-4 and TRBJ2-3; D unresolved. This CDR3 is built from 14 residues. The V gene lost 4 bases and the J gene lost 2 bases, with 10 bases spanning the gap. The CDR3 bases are TGTGCCAGCAGTTCAGTGGCAGCCACAGATACGCAGTATTTT. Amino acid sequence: CASSSVAATDTQYF.